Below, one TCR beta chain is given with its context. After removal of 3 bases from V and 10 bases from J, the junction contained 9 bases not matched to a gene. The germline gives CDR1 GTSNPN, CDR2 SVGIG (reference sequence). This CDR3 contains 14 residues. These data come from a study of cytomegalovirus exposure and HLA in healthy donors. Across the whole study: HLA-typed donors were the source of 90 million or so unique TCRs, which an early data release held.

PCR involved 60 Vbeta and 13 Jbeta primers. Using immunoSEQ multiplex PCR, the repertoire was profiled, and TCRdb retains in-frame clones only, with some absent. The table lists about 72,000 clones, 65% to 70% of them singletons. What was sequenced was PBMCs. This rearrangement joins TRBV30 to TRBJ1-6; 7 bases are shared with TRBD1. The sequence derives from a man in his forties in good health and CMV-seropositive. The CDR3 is CAWRITGVVSPLHF. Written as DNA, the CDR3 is TGTGCCTGGAGGATAACAGGGGTCGTCTCACCCCTCCACTTT.